The 9 T cell receptor beta chains below all came from one sample that was sequenced in a study of cytomegalovirus exposure and HLA in healthy donors. Researchers ran the PCR with 60 Vbeta and 13 Jbeta primers. Method: immunoSEQ multiplex PCR; TCRdb's copy keeps in-frame clones and lacks some. The specimen's table records 150,000 to 250,000 clones. Input material: PBMCs. The source of these receptors is a boy aged 5-17 years in good health and CMV-seronegative.

J is TRBJ2-5 and V is TRBV7-6, with 8 positions matching TRBD1. The CDR3 is 16 residues long. Germline lookup yields CDR1 SGHVS and CDR2 FNYEAQ. After removal of 4 bases from V and 4 bases from J, the junction contained 11 bases not matched to a gene. In DNA form, the CDR3 reads TGTGCCAGCAGCTCCCAACGGACAGGGTTGCGAGAGACCCAGTACTTC. Its translation is CASSSQRTGLRETQYF. Drawing the rest from reference TRBV7-6 and TRBJ2-5, the complete variable domain is GAGVSQSPRYKVTKRGQDVALRCDPISGHVSLYWYRQALGQGPEFLTYFNYEAQQDKSGLPNDRFSAERPEGSISTLTIQRTEQRDSAMYRCASSSQRTGLRETQYFGPGTRLLVL.

The chain links TRBV7-8 to TRBJ2-2; D possibly corresponds to TRBD2 (5 bases). CDR1 is SGHVS, CDR2 FQNEAQ, per germline. V was trimmed by 2 bases and J by 5 bases, leaving 6 bases between them. This CDR3 spans 13 amino acids. CDR3 region: CASSLRGTGELFF. The CDR3 bases are TGTGCCAGCAGCTTACGGGGAACCGGGGAGCTGTTTTTT. Variable domain in full (rest from reference TRBV7-8 and TRBJ2-2): GAGVSQSPRYKVAKRGQDVALRCDPISGHVSLFWYQQALGQGPEFLTYFQNEAQLDKSGLPSDRFFAERPEGSVSTLKIQRTQQEDSAVYLCASSLRGTGELFFGEGSRLTVL.

The chain uses TRBV5-1 and TRBJ2-2; 15 positions match TRBD2. CDR3 length: 16 amino acids. The V gene's germline CDR1 is SGHRS and CDR2 YFSETQ. Trimming took 3 bases from V and 4 from J; bases not matched to a gene: 1. CDR3 sequence: CASSSGLAGGTGELFF. As DNA, the CDR3 is TGCGCCAGCAGCTCGGGACTAGCGGGGGGCACCGGGGAGCTGTTTTTT.

The V call is TRBV4-1, the J call TRBJ1-2; no clear D. The CDR3 loop spans 15 amino acids. Trimming removed 1 base at V and 0 bases at J, with 9 bases between. Germline V gene sequence: CDR1 MGHRA, CDR2 YSYEKL. The CDR3 DNA is TGCGCCAGCAGCCAAGTTGAGGGCCCTAACTATGGCTACACCTTC. Translation: CASSQVEGPNYGYTF.

The chain recombines TRBV7-2 with TRBJ2-5, with unresolved D. Trimming stripped 5 bases from V and 3 bases from J, with 10 bases between. This CDR3 spans 13 amino acids. CDR1 SGHTA and CDR2 FQGNSA come from the germline V gene. DNA of the CDR3: TGTGCCAGCAGCGGCTTTGGAGAAGAGACCCAGTACTTC. Translation gives CASSGFGEETQYF.

The rearrangement links TRBV6-5 to TRBJ1-1; TRBD1 is a possible D gene (6 bases). V lost 0 bases to trimming and J lost 5 bases, with 16 bases between them. There are 16 residues in the CDR3. Germline CDR1 reads MNHEY; CDR2 reads SVGAGI. CDR3 DNA: TGTGCCAGCAGTTACTCGGCAGGGGAGTTCCGGACTGAAGCTTTCTTT. Translating gives CASSYSAGEFRTEAFF.

The chain has TRBV5-6 and TRBJ1-4, with 7 bases identical to TRBD1. The CDR3 has 18 residues. V was pared by 3 bases and J by 8 bases, with 19 bases of the junction left unmatched. Germline lookup yields CDR1 SGHDT and CDR2 YYEEEE. The CDR3 sequence: CASSSYANDRVKKEKLFF. CDR3 DNA sequence: TGTGCCAGCAGCTCATACGCAAACGACAGGGTGAAGAAGGAAAAACTGTTTTTT.

The gene calls are TRBV5-8 and TRBJ2-7; TRBD1 might be the D (6 bases). The CDR3 spans 14 residues. Germline values: CDR1 SGHTS, CDR2 YDEGEE. V lost 0 bases, J lost 2 bases, and 9 bases lay in between. In nucleotides, the CDR3 is TGTGCCAGCAGCTTGGCCAGGACAGCCTACGAGCAGTACTTC. This sequence encodes CASSLARTAYEQYF.

Comment on this clone: Mismatch with germline at one junction end may stem from a read error. V usage is TRBV7-7 and J usage is TRBJ2-1; no reliable D call. The CDR3 spans 16 residues. Germline V gene data show CDR1 as SSHAT and CDR2 as FNYEAQ (reference sequence). The CDR3, as DNA: TGTGCTAGCAGCTTAGATCACAGCCTCTCCTACAATGAGCAGTTCTTC. It codes for CASSLDHSLSYNEQFF.